These 5 T cell receptor beta chains were all obtained from the same sample, sequenced in a study of T cell repertoires in cytomegalovirus infection. The antigens for these receptors are not known. TCRdb passed the reads through MiXCR, listing each CDR3 protein once. The sample carries about a million distinct CDR3 sequences, around 32% recorded once. This sample comprised cultured CD8+ T cells from PBMCs, obtained from culture after CMV antigen stimulation. The receptors originated from a human donor in good health (CMV status not recorded). Some clones in this sample may be carry-over from other donors' samples.

The V and J genes are TRBV7-6 and TRBJ1-1; tentatively, D is TRBD1 (6 bases). CDR1 SGHVS and CDR2 FNYEAQ come from the germline V gene. This CDR3 spans 17 amino acids. The V end was cut by 1 base, the J end by 1 base, with 16 bases between. CDR3 sequence: CASSLGPPEGGNTEAFF. CDR3 nucleotide sequence: TGTGCCAGCAGCTTAGGACCCCCGGAAGGGGGGAACACTGAAGCTTTCTTT.

The gene calls are TRBV7-9 and TRBJ2-3; TRBD1 agrees at 11 bases. Germline V gene lookup returns CDR1 SEHNR and CDR2 FQNEAQ (reference sequence). With V trimmed by 2 bases and J by 5 bases, 9 bases remained unmatched. The CDR3 extends over 17 amino acids. The CDR3 sequence is CASSLPSDRGRIDTQYF. Written as DNA, the CDR3 is TGTGCCAGCAGCTTACCTTCGGACAGGGGGCGCATAGATACGCAGTATTTT.

CDR3 nucleotides: TGTGCCAGCGGCCTGAGGGGGACTATCTACAATGAGCAGTTCTTC. This encodes CASGLRGTIYNEQFF. The chain employs TRBV6-5 and TRBJ2-1, with D possibly matching TRBD2 (7 bases). CDR1 is MNHEY and CDR2 is SVGAGI in the germline V gene. CDR3 length: 15 residues. Deletions cut 8 bases from V and 3 bases from J, with 17 bases between.

This chain joins TRBV14 and TRBJ1-1, with D uncertain. The CDR3 consists of 13 residues. The germline V gene encodes CDR1 SGHDN and CDR2 FVKESK. V was trimmed by 1 base and J by 1 base, leaving 4 bases between them. The CDR3 loop reads CASSQVRNTEAFF. CDR3 nucleotide sequence: TGTGCCAGCAGCCAAGTCAGGAACACTGAAGCTTTCTTT.

The chain is built from TRBV4-3 and TRBJ2-1; 8 nucleotides agree with TRBD1. After removal of 2 bases from V and 5 bases from J, the junction contained 5 bases not matched to a gene. Germline CDR1 LGHNA, CDR2 YSLEER. The CDR3 sequence is 15 residues long. CDR3 nucleotide sequence: TGCGCCAGCAGCCAAAAACAGGGGGTACACAATGAGCAGTTCTTC. Translation gives CASSQKQGVHNEQFF.